This T cell receptor (beta chain) was recovered during a study of blood T cell repertoires in COVID-19. Only in-frame clones appear in the TCRdb table, and some are missing; sequencing was by immunoSEQ multiplex PCR. The data hold approximately 200,000 clones, with 87% observed a single time. CDR1 is MNHEY and CDR2 is SMNVEV in the germline V gene (reference sequence). V was shortened by 6 bases and J by 3 bases, with 15 bases between the two germline ends. The CDR3 runs 16 residues. V is TRBV27 and J is TRBJ2-6, with D perhaps TRBD1 (5 bases). The sequence derives from a woman aged 25-40 years who had recovered from COVID-19. Source material: PBMCs or T cells enriched from blood (not recorded which). The CDR3 DNA reads as TGTGCCAGCAGGAAAAGGGGTTCTGATGGGGCCAACGTCCTGACTTTC. The encoded protein is CASRKRGSDGANVLTF.